These T cell receptor beta chains were read from a single sample in a study of cytomegalovirus exposure and HLA in healthy donors. Measured with immunoSEQ multiplex PCR; TCRdb has only the in-frame clones, and not every one. The sample shows around 300,000 clones, about 86% of them seen only once. Sequencing input: PBMCs. The receptors originated from a woman under 30 in good health and CMV-seronegative. Both conserved end residues are part of each CDR3. Each record gives: CDR3 protein, CDR3 DNA, J gene, D gene, clone size, V gene, CDR3 length. A D gene is named only where the DNA matches it firmly. Rows give clone size only sometimes, using once, few, many, or a class for an expanded clone.

CASSLTSGANEQYF	TGTGCCAGTAGTTTGACTAGCGGGGCCAACGAGCAGTACTTC	TRBJ2-7	TRBD2	-	TRBV19	14
CAWSVGTGTNQPQHF	TGTGCCTGGAGTGTCGGGACAGGAACGAATCAGCCCCAGCATTTT	TRBJ1-5	TRBD1	-	TRBV30	15
CASSLMVPSGLQETQYF	TGTGCCAGCAGCTTAATGGTTCCTAGCGGGCTACAAGAGACCCAGTACTTC	TRBJ2-5	TRBD2	-	TRBV7-9	17
CAWSVSMEGFDEQYF	TGTGCCTGGAGTGTATCAATGGAGGGGTTTGACGAGCAGTACTTC	TRBJ2-7	-	-	TRBV30	15
CASQGLGGSSYNEQFF	TGTGCCAGTCAGGGCCTGGGGGGAAGCTCCTACAATGAGCAGTTCTTC	TRBJ2-1	-	-	TRBV5-6	16
CASRVPGQGWNNQPQHF	TGTGCCAGTAGGGTCCCGGGACAGGGATGGAACAATCAGCCCCAGCATTTT	TRBJ1-5	TRBD1	-	TRBV19	17
CASSLAHEQYF	TGTGCCAGTTCTTTAGCCCACGAGCAGTACTTC	TRBJ2-7	-	-	TRBV19	11
CASSQESGGLARSPLHF	TGCGCCAGCAGCCAAGAGAGTGGTGGACTTGCGCGTTCACCCCTCCACTTT	TRBJ1-6	-	-	TRBV4-3	17
CATSRRSGTGSEETQYF	TGTGCCACCAGCAGACGTTCCGGGACAGGGTCTGAAGAGACCCAGTACTTC	TRBJ2-5	TRBD1	-	TRBV15	17
CASSQAASGRGEQFF	TGTGCCAGCAGCCAAGCGGCTAGCGGGAGAGGTGAGCAGTTCTTC	TRBJ2-1	TRBD2	few	TRBV14	15
CASSRLVATSYEQYF	TGCGCCAGCAGCAGACTTGTAGCGACTTCCTACGAGCAGTACTTC	TRBJ2-7	-	-	TRBV4-1	15
CASIPTPGITDTQYF	TGTGCCAGCATCCCCACCCCGGGAATCACAGATACGCAGTATTTT	TRBJ2-3	-	-	TRBV27	15
CASSLTRSTEAFF	TGTGCCAGCAGCCTTACGCGGAGCACTGAAGCTTTCTTT	TRBJ1-1	-	-	TRBV9	13
CASSPLRLAGGPNEQFF	TGTGCCAGCAGCCCTTTACGACTAGCGGGGGGGCCGAATGAGCAGTTCTTC	TRBJ2-1	TRBD2	-	TRBV11-1	17
CASTPAGMNTEAFF	TGTGCCAGCACGCCCGCAGGGATGAACACTGAAGCTTTCTTT	TRBJ1-1	-	-	TRBV6-5	14
CASSPGQGGYEQYF	TGTGCCAGCAGCCCGGGACAGGGAGGGTACGAGCAGTACTTC	TRBJ2-7	TRBD1	-	TRBV5-6	14